This entry lists 18 T cell receptor beta chains sequenced from one sample in a study of cytomegalovirus exposure and HLA in healthy donors. PCR amplification relied on 60 Vbeta primers (plus 13 Jbeta primers). The data were produced by immunoSEQ multiplex PCR, yet TCRdb's version contains in-frame clones alone and is incomplete. The sample carries fewer than 300,000 clones, 86% recorded once. The specimen sequenced was PBMCs. These receptors originate from a man in his forties in good health and CMV-seropositive.

This rearrangement joins TRBV6-5 to TRBJ2-1; 9 positions agree with TRBD2. The ends lost 3 bases at V and 4 bases at J; junction bases unmatched: 7. The germline V gene has CDR1 MNHEY and CDR2 SVGAGI. The CDR3 consists of 16 residues. For the CDR3, the DNA is TGTGCCAGCAGTTATATGACTAGCGGAAATTACAATGAGCAGTTCTTC. Translation: CASSYMTSGNYNEQFF.

The table lists this clone with a count of one. The chain employs TRBV15 and TRBJ2-5, with TRBD2 matching over 13 bases. The CDR3 contains 16 residues. Germline CDR1 LNHNV, CDR2 YYDKDF (reference sequence). Trimming removed 5 bases from V and 5 bases from J; junction bases left unmatched: 8. CDR3 bases: TGTGCCACCAGCCGGACTAGCGGGAGTTTTGACGAGACCCAGTACTTC. It encodes CATSRTSGSFDETQYF.

The rearrangement uses TRBV27 and TRBJ2-1; perhaps TRBD2 as D (5 bases). The CDR3 runs to 14 residues. Trimming removed 0 bases from V and 6 bases from J, with 9 bases in between. CDR1 is MNHEY and CDR2 is SMNVEV in the germline V gene (reference sequence). CDR3 nucleotides: TGTGCCAGCAGTTTATCTCCTAGCCTCAATGAGCAGTTCTTC. Encoded protein: CASSLSPSLNEQFF.

The chain combines TRBV9 with TRBJ2-7, with 10 positions matching TRBD2. V gave up 0 bases and J gave up 4 bases; unmatched junction bases: 7. The germline gives CDR1 SGDLS, CDR2 YYNGEE. This CDR3 has 16 amino acids. The CDR3 sequence: CASSVGSGRLIYEQYF. The CDR3 DNA reads TGTGCCAGCAGCGTAGGTAGCGGGAGGCTCATTTACGAGCAGTACTTC.

The V gene is TRBV20-1, the J gene TRBJ1-1; no definite D call. There are 8 residues in the CDR3. The germline V gene encodes CDR1 DFQATT and CDR2 SNEGSKA (reference sequence). V lost 7 bases and J lost 10, with 7 bases in between. The CDR3 nucleotides are TGCAGTGTTTCGTCAGCTTTCTTT. It codes for CSVSSAFF.

The chain has TRBV2 and TRBJ1-4; 9 bases agree with TRBD1. Germline trimming cut 6 bases from V and 10 bases from J; bases unmatched to any gene: 3. The CDR3 sequence is 12 residues long. Looked up from germline, CDR1 is SNHLY and CDR2 is FYNNEI. The CDR3 loop is CASSGTGIKLFF. The CDR3 bases are TGTGCCAGCAGCGGGACAGGGATAAAACTGTTTTTT. The full variable domain, its missing parts supplied by reference TRBV2 and TRBJ1-4, is EPEVTQTPSHQVTQMGQEVILRCVPISNHLYFYWYRQILGQKVEFLVSFYNNEISEKSEIFDDQFSVERPDGSNFTLKIRSTKLEDSAMYFCASSGTGIKLFFGSGTQLSVL.

The V and J genes are TRBV5-6 and TRBJ1-2, with 9 positions matching TRBD1. CDR1 and CDR2 (germline): SGHDT, YYEEEE. The CDR3 totals 14 residues. The ends lost 4 bases at V and 4 bases at J; junction bases unmatched: 5. This chain's CDR3 is CASSTGTGIYGYTF. Written as DNA, the CDR3 is TGTGCCAGCAGCACCGGGACAGGGATCTATGGCTACACCTTC.

The V and J genes are TRBV9 and TRBJ2-2, with TRBD1 matching over 9 bases. V shed 0 bases and J 4 bases; nucleotides not matched to a gene: 1. Germline values: CDR1 SGDLS, CDR2 YYNGEE. This CDR3 is 15 amino acids long. The CDR3 here is CASSVATGGTGELFF. The CDR3 nucleotides are TGTGCCAGCAGCGTAGCGACAGGGGGCACCGGGGAGCTGTTTTTT. The entire variable domain, with the rest obtained from reference TRBV9 and TRBJ2-2, is as follows: DSGVTQTPKHLITATGQRVTLRCSPRSGDLSVYWYQQSLDQGLQFLIQYYNGEERAKGNILERFSAQQFPDLHSELNLSSLELGDSALYFCASSVATGGTGELFFGEGSRLTVL.

This rearrangement joins TRBV4-1 to TRBJ2-7, with TRBD2 matching over 10 bases. V trimming: 0 bases; J trimming: 4 bases; junction bases outside the gene matches: 6. CDR1 and CDR2 from the germline V gene are MGHRA and YSYEKL. The CDR3 totals 16 residues. The CDR3 is CASSQEVSGRVYEQYF. DNA for the CDR3: TGCGCCAGCAGCCAAGAAGTGAGCGGGAGGGTTTACGAGCAGTACTTC.

The V and J genes are TRBV5-1 and TRBJ1-5; D perhaps matches TRBD1 (6 bases). Germline assignment: CDR1 SGHRS and CDR2 YFSETQ. The CDR3 sequence is 17 residues long. The ends were cut back, 0 bases at V and 0 bases at J, with 13 bases in the middle. CDR3 amino acids: CASSLGPRGYSNQPQHF. Written as DNA, the CDR3 is TGCGCCAGCAGCTTGGGCCCCAGGGGTTATAGCAATCAGCCCCAGCATTTT. Drawing the rest from reference TRBV5-1 and TRBJ1-5, the complete variable domain is KAGVTQTPRYLIKTRGQQVTLSCSPISGHRSVSWYQQTPGQGLQFLFEYFSETQRNKGNFPGRFSGRQFSNSRSEMNVSTLELGDSALYLCASSLGPRGYSNQPQHFGDGTRLSIL.

The V gene is TRBV11-2, the J gene TRBJ2-7, with D unclear. V lost 4 bases and J 0 bases, leaving 4 bases between the germline ends. Germline values: CDR1 SGHAT, CDR2 FQNNGV. CDR3 length: 12 amino acids. CDR3 in amino acids: CASSSPSYEQYF. The DNA of the CDR3 is TGTGCCAGCAGCTCTCCCTCCTACGAGCAGTACTTC.

This rearrangement joins TRBV27 to TRBJ1-2; TRBD1 agrees at 8 bases. This CDR3 spans 13 amino acids. V lost 6 bases to trimming and J lost 3 bases; unmatched junction nucleotides: 3. The germline gives CDR1 MNHEY, CDR2 SMNVEV (reference sequence). The CDR3 sequence: CASSGQGYYGYTF. CDR3 nucleotides: TGTGCCAGCAGCGGACAGGGCTACTATGGCTACACCTTC.

The V gene is TRBV14, the J gene TRBJ2-1; a weak D match, TRBD2 (6 bases). Trimming shortened V by 0 bases and J by 7 bases, and 13 bases separated the two germline ends. CDR3 length: 15 amino acids. Germline CDR1 is SGHDN and CDR2 is FVKESK. The CDR3 reads CASSQDPDYLNEQFF. CDR3 in DNA: TGTGCCAGCAGCCAAGATCCGGACTACCTAAATGAGCAGTTCTTC.

CDR3 bases: TGTGCCAGCAGCCCCGGACAGGGGCACGGCACTGAAGCTTTCTTT. It is translated as CASSPGQGHGTEAFF. The rearrangement uses TRBV6-5 and TRBJ1-1; TRBD1 agrees at 9 bases. The CDR3 sequence is 15 residues long. The V gene's germline CDR1 is MNHEY and CDR2 SVGAGI. With V trimmed by 6 bases and J by 4 bases, 9 bases remained unmatched.

The chain uses TRBV6-1 and TRBJ1-5, with 9 bases that match TRBD1. CDR1 is MNHNS, CDR2 SASEGT, per germline. V shed 6 bases and J 6 bases; nucleotides not matched to a gene: 3. The CDR3 sequence is 13 residues long. CDR3: CASRDRGSQPQHF. As DNA, the CDR3 is TGTGCCAGCAGGGACAGGGGAAGTCAGCCCCAGCATTTT.

This rearrangement joins TRBV18 to TRBJ2-1; D unresolved. Germline assignment: CDR1 KGHSH and CDR2 LQKENI. V gave up 5 bases and J gave up 0 bases, with 14 bases separating them. The CDR3 contains 16 residues. The chain's CDR3 is CASSADIIVSYNEQFF. In nucleotides, the CDR3 is TGTGCCAGCTCAGCCGACATCATTGTCTCCTACAATGAGCAGTTCTTC.

This clone was recorded a few times. V and J are TRBV27 and TRBJ1-2, with D possibly matching TRBD1 (6 bases). Germline assignment: CDR1 MNHEY and CDR2 SMNVEV (reference sequence). Trimming shortened V by 6 bases and J by 0 bases, and 11 bases separated the two germline ends. There are 14 residues in the CDR3. The DNA for the CDR3 is TGTGCCAGCAGCCCGCACAGGGCTAACTATGGCTACACCTTC. Its protein is CASSPHRANYGYTF.

J is TRBJ2-7 and V is TRBV6-5, with 7 bases identical to TRBD2. CDR1 and CDR2 (germline): MNHEY, SVGAGI. After removal of 4 bases from V and 2 bases from J, the junction contained 2 bases not matched to a gene. The CDR3 has 13 amino acids. CDR3 nucleotides: TGTGCCAGCAGTTTGGGACTACCCTACGAGCAGTACTTC. Protein: CASSLGLPYEQYF.